A single sample gave rise to the 23 T cell receptor beta chains below, sequenced in a study of PD-1 blockade in classical Hodgkin lymphoma. All trial patients relapsed after autologous stem cell transplantation. The data were produced by immunoSEQ multiplex PCR, yet TCRdb's version contains in-frame clones alone and is incomplete. The table records about 27,000 clones, approximately 81% of them present only once. Sequenced here: peripheral blood mononuclear cells (PBMCs), sampled before the second cycle of nivolumab. Source of these receptors: a human donor with classical Hodgkin lymphoma.

This sequence joins TRBV19 and TRBJ2-2; D not resolved. The CDR3 is made up of 12 amino acids. Between the trimmed V and J ends, which lost 5 bases and 7 bases, there was a span of 8 bases. The germline CDR1 and CDR2 sequences are LNHDA and SQIVND (reference sequence). CDR3 DNA: TGTGCCAGTAGTGTTCAGAACGGGGAGCTGTTTTTT. Its protein product is CASSVQNGELFF.

The rearrangement uses TRBV7-8 and TRBJ1-5; 9 bases map to TRBD1. CDR1 and CDR2 (germline): SGHVS, FQNEAQ. The CDR3 extends over 14 amino acids. Unmatched junction bases numbered 5, after V lost 5 bases and J lost 6 bases. CDR3: CASSTRTGVQPQHF. The CDR3 nucleotides read TGTGCCAGCAGCACCCGGACAGGGGTTCAGCCCCAGCATTTT.

This clone counts as large. CDR3 in DNA: TGTGCCAGCAGCTTAAGTTTTCTTTCCTATGAGCAGTTCTTC. This gives the protein CASSLSFLSYEQFF. J is TRBJ2-1 and V is TRBV7-3, with unresolved D. CDR3 length: 14 residues. Germline CDR1 SGHTA, CDR2 FQGTGA. V lost 1 base to trimming and J lost 8 bases, with 12 bases between them.

The chain is built from TRBV19 and TRBJ1-2; D is possibly TRBD1 (5 bases). V was clipped by 5 bases and J by 7 bases, with 20 bases between them. The CDR3 contains 15 residues. Germline CDR1 is LNHDA and CDR2 is SQIVND (reference sequence). The CDR3 DNA follows: TGTGCCAGTAGTTCATCCTCGTTCGGGACGACTGGCTACACCTTC. It specifies CASSSSSFGTTGYTF.

This chain's CDR3 is CASSYSSRRVAYEQYF. In DNA, the CDR3 is TGTGCCAGCAGTTACTCTTCCCGCAGGGTCGCCTACGAGCAGTACTTC. This sequence joins TRBV6-5 and TRBJ2-7, with D possibly matching TRBD1 (5 bases). V gave up 0 bases and J gave up 2 bases, with 14 bases separating them. Germline values: CDR1 MNHEY, CDR2 SVGAGI. This CDR3 region has 16 residues.

V usage is TRBV19 and J usage is TRBJ1-4; possibly TRBD1 for D (6 bases). From germline, CDR1 is LNHDA and CDR2 SQIVND (reference sequence). V was pared by 6 bases and J by 0 bases, with 17 bases between. The CDR3 runs 17 residues. CDR3 region: CASRASSGVATNEKLFF. The CDR3 DNA reads TGTGCCAGTAGGGCCTCATCAGGGGTTGCAACTAATGAAAAACTGTTTTTT.

The gene calls are TRBV28 and TRBJ1-4; D is undetermined. V lost 2 bases to trimming and J lost 7 bases, with 2 bases between them. This CDR3 region has 11 residues. Germline V gene data show CDR1 as MDHEN and CDR2 as SYDVKM. The CDR3 nucleotides are TGTGCCAGCAGTTTAAGTGAAAAACTGTTTTTT. Protein sequence: CASSLSEKLFF. The entire variable domain, with the rest obtained from reference TRBV28 and TRBJ1-4, is as follows: DVKVTQSSRYLVKRTGEKVFLECVQDMDHENMFWYRQDPGLGLRLIYFSYDVKMKEKGDIPEGYSVSREKKERFSLILESASTNQTSMYLCASSLSEKLFFGSGTQLSVL.

The V gene is TRBV7-2, the J gene TRBJ1-1; weak D call: TRBD1 (6 bases). V lost 5 bases and J 1 base, leaving 11 bases between the germline ends. The germline gives CDR1 SGHTA, CDR2 FQGNSA. The CDR3 contains 14 residues. CDR3 region: CASSAGAANTEAFF. In nucleotides, the CDR3 is TGTGCCAGCAGCGCAGGGGCAGCGAACACTGAAGCTTTCTTT.

The table lists this clone with a few counts. The chain's CDR3 is CASSEIGTSHEQYF. The CDR3 DNA follows: TGTGCCAGCAGTGAAATTGGGACATCACACGAGCAGTACTTC. J is TRBJ2-7 and V is TRBV6-1; weak D call: TRBD1 (6 bases). Looked up from germline, CDR1 is MNHNS and CDR2 is SASEGT. The V and J ends lost 2 bases and 5 bases respectively, with 13 bases between them. CDR3 length: 14 residues.

The chain is built from TRBV7-9 and TRBJ2-5; D is possibly TRBD1 (6 bases). The CDR3 has 14 residues. CDR1 and CDR2 from the germline V gene are SEHNR and FQNEAQ (reference sequence). With 4 bases removed from V and 4 bases from J, the gap between germline ends came to 13 bases. CDR3 sequence reads: CASSSPGVSETQYF. The CDR3 nucleotides read TGTGCCAGCAGCTCACCAGGGGTTTCAGAGACCCAGTACTTC.

The J gene is TRBJ1-5, the V gene TRBV2; a weak D match, TRBD1 (6 bases). The CDR3 consists of 15 residues. Germline V CDR1 and CDR2: SNHLY, FYNNEI. The germline V and J ends were trimmed by 6 bases and 2 bases, with 14 bases remaining between them. The CDR3 reads CASRARQVGNQPQHF. The CDR3 DNA follows: TGTGCCAGCAGGGCCAGACAGGTCGGCAATCAGCCCCAGCATTTT.

This chain joins TRBV29-1 and TRBJ2-5; D is unclear. CDR3 length: 12 amino acids. The germline V gene encodes CDR1 SQVTM and CDR2 ANQGSEA. The ends were cut back, 3 bases at V and 2 bases at J, with 7 bases in the middle. The CDR3 is CSVDGIQETQYF. DNA for the CDR3: TGCAGCGTTGACGGCATACAAGAGACCCAGTACTTC.

This chain links TRBV9 with TRBJ2-5; 9 nucleotides agree with TRBD1. J was trimmed by 5 bases and V by 3 bases; bases with no gene match: 8. This CDR3 has 15 residues. Germline CDR1 SGDLS, CDR2 YYNGEE. The CDR3 region has the DNA TGTGCCAGCAGCGGCCGGGACAGGGAATTCGAGACCCAGTACTTC. As protein: CASSGRDREFETQYF.

The chain carries TRBV6-6 and TRBJ2-5; D call uncertain. The V and J ends lost 0 bases and 9 bases respectively, with 8 bases between them. This CDR3 has 12 residues. Germline CDR1 is MNHNY and CDR2 is SVGAGI (reference sequence). For the CDR3, the DNA is TGTGCCAGCAGTTACTCGACTGGCGCCCAGTACTTC. It encodes CASSYSTGAQYF.

The CDR3 bases are TGTGCCAGCAGTTACCTGACAGGGCTCGAGGTTCGTGGCTACACCTTC. Translated, it gives CASSYLTGLEVRGYTF. This rearrangement joins TRBV6-5 to TRBJ1-2; 7 bases fit TRBD1. The CDR3 is made up of 16 amino acids. The ends lost 2 bases at V and 7 bases at J; junction bases unmatched: 13. The germline V gene encodes CDR1 MNHEY and CDR2 SVGAGI.

The chain is built from TRBV14 and TRBJ2-7; D ambiguous. There are 15 residues in the CDR3. Germline V CDR1 and CDR2: SGHDN, FVKESK. V was shortened by 2 bases and J by 0 bases, with 11 bases between the two germline ends. The CDR3 DNA is TGTGCCAGCAGCCAATACCGGACGATCTCCTACGAGCAGTACTTC. Protein sequence: CASSQYRTISYEQYF. The full variable domain, in which reference TRBV14 and TRBJ2-7 provide the parts outside the CDR3, is EAGVTQFPSHSVIEKGQTVTLRCDPISGHDNLYWYRRVMGKEIKFLLHFVKESKQDESGMPNNRFLAERTGGTYSTLKVQPAELEDSGVYFCASSQYRTISYEQYFGPGTRLTVT.

The chain joins TRBV4-2 to TRBJ1-3; the D gene is possibly TRBD1 (5 bases). The CDR3 totals 17 residues. With 0 bases removed from V and 0 bases from J, the gap between germline ends came to 12 bases. Germline V gives CDR1 LGHNA, CDR2 YNFKEQ. CDR3 residues: CASSQEVRGSSGNTIYF. The DNA for the CDR3 is TGTGCCAGCAGCCAAGAAGTCCGGGGGAGCTCTGGAAACACCATATATTTT.

The V and J genes are TRBV6-1 and TRBJ2-1; 10 positions match TRBD2. The CDR3 is 14 amino acids. V lost 7 bases, J lost 4 bases, and 4 bases stayed unmatched. Germline CDR1 and CDR2: MNHNS and SASEGT. Here the CDR3 DNA reads TGTGCCAGCACCCTTAGCGGGGGGTACAATGAGCAGTTCTTC. As protein: CASTLSGGYNEQFF.

Only one count was recorded for this clone. The chain joins TRBV5-1 to TRBJ1-1; D may be TRBD1 (6 bases). There are 17 residues in the CDR3. The V gene lost 3 bases and the J gene lost 4 bases, with 22 bases spanning the gap. Germline V CDR1 and CDR2: SGHRS, YFSETQ. CDR3 sequence reads: CASSYKLVTGSGTEAFF. For the CDR3, the DNA is TGCGCCAGCAGCTACAAACTTGTAACAGGGTCGGGCACTGAAGCTTTCTTT.

The chain joins TRBV19 to TRBJ1-1; 7 bases map to TRBD1. CDR1 and CDR2 (germline): LNHDA, SQIVND (reference sequence). This CDR3 region has 13 residues. V lost 7 bases, J lost 4 bases, and 6 bases stayed unmatched. The CDR3 region is CASTLDRATEAFF. In DNA, the CDR3 is TGTGCCAGTACCTTAGACAGGGCCACTGAAGCTTTCTTT.

This chain uses TRBV29-1 with TRBJ2-7; D uncertain. The V gene's germline CDR1 is SQVTM and CDR2 ANQGSEA. This CDR3 has 13 amino acids. Trimming took off 0 bases at V and 6 bases at J, with 12 bases between the two ends. The CDR3 loop reads CSVEDLGRLEQYF. CDR3 sequence (DNA): TGCAGCGTTGAAGATCTGGGTCGACTCGAGCAGTACTTC.

The V and J genes are TRBV9 and TRBJ2-1; D perhaps matches TRBD1 (7 bases). The CDR3 spans 14 residues. The ends were cut back, 4 bases at V and 9 bases at J, with 17 bases in the middle. The germline V gene has CDR1 SGDLS and CDR2 YYNGEE. In DNA form, the CDR3 reads TGTGCCAGCAGCCCTAGGACAGGAGGGGGTGAGCAGTTCTTC. Its translation is CASSPRTGGGEQFF.

The CDR3 nucleotides read TGTGCCAGTACCCCTGTCTCGGTGGGGGGGCCTGCGGATACGCAGTATTTT. Translated, it gives CASTPVSVGGPADTQYF. The chain recombines TRBV19 with TRBJ2-3; a possible D gene is TRBD2 (7 bases). The germline CDR1 and CDR2 sequences are LNHDA and SQIVND (reference sequence). The CDR3 is 17 residues long. With 7 bases removed from V and 6 bases from J, the gap between germline ends came to 26 bases.